The clone carrying this TCR beta chain was counted ten times or more. Its antigen remains unknown. The investigators amplified TCR beta CDR3 regions from RNA transcripts. The HTBI set primed first-round TCR CDR3 RT-PCR. Using its own MiXCR run on the multiplex PCR reads, TCRdb lists one record per CDR3 protein. The sample consists of fewer than 650,000 distinct CDR3 sequences, 13% to 15% of them appearing once. The V segment lost 2 bases and the J segment 4 bases; nucleotides outside the gene matches: 8. CDR3 size: 18 residues. The V gene's germline CDR1 is LGHDT and CDR2 YNNKEL (reference sequence). The record originates from a study of T cells in Graves' hyperthyroidism and ophthalmopathy. Study-level points and caveats: Among thyroid clonotypes expanded above 0.001, most also appeared in blood.

Across 18 months, stable Graves' hyperthyroidism was marked by no progression to ophthalmopathy. Hyperthyroidism was newly diagnosed in patients aged 18 to 65 (duration under 2 months). This clonotype was obtained from a woman between 40 and 50 years old with Graves' hyperthyroidism. The V gene is TRBV3-1, the J gene TRBJ2-1; TRBD2 matches at 13 bases. Sequenced input: blood. Here the CDR3 reads CASSQSILLAGGYNEQFF. CDR3 coding DNA: TGTGCCAGCAGCCAATCCATCTTACTAGCGGGAGGGTACAATGAGCAGTTCTTC.